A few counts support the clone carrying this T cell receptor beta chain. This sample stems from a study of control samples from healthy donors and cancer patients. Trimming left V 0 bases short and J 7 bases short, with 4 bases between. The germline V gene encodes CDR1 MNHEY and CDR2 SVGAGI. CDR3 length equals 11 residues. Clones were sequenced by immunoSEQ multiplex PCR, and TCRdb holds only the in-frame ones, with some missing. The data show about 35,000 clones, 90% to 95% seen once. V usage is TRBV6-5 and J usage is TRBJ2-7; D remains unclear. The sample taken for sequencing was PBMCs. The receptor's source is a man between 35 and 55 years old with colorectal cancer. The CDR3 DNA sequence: TGTGCCAGCAGTTACTCTGGGGAGCAGTACTTC. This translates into CASSYSGEQYF.